The 18 T cell receptor beta chains listed next were all sequenced from one sample in a study of cytomegalovirus exposure and HLA in healthy donors. It was with 60 Vbeta and 13 Jbeta primers that the PCR ran. Using immunoSEQ multiplex PCR, the repertoire was profiled, and TCRdb retains in-frame clones only, with some absent. The sample shows 150,000 to 200,000 clones, about 80% of them seen only once. Material for sequencing was PBMCs. These receptors were obtained from a man aged 18 to 35 in good health and CMV-seropositive.

This sequence joins TRBV29-1 and TRBJ2-5, with TRBD2 matching over 7 bases. Trimming removed 8 bases from V and 5 bases from J; junction bases left unmatched: 11. Germline lookup yields CDR1 SQVTM and CDR2 ANQGSEA. CDR3 length equals 13 residues. The DNA for the CDR3 is TGCAGCCATAATAGCGGGCCCCGGGAGACCCAGTACTTC. Translating it yields CSHNSGPRETQYF. Combining the CDR3 with reference TRBV29-1 and TRBJ2-5 gives the whole variable domain SAVISQKPSRDICQRGTSLTIQCQVDSQVTMMFWYRQQPGQSLTLIATANQGSEATYESGFVIDKFPISRPNLTFSTLTVSNMSPEDSSIYLCSHNSGPRETQYFGPGTRLLVL.

The genes are TRBV5-4 and TRBJ2-7; D gene unclear. Germline V lookup: CDR1 SGHNT, CDR2 YYREEE (reference sequence). Trimming removed 1 base at V and 4 bases at J, with 9 bases between. The CDR3 covers 13 residues. DNA of the CDR3: TGTGCCAGCAGCTTGTATGGAGCGTACGAGCAGTACTTC. Amino acid sequence: CASSLYGAYEQYF.

J is TRBJ1-2 and V is TRBV5-4; D may be TRBD1 (6 bases). CDR1 is SGHNT and CDR2 is YYREEE in the germline V gene (reference sequence). The CDR3 loop spans 14 amino acids. V was trimmed by 4 bases and J by 3 bases, leaving 13 bases between them. The CDR3 bases are TGTGCCAGCAGCCTAAATCGACAGGACTATGGCTACACCTTC. Its translation: CASSLNRQDYGYTF.

The chain uses TRBV7-6 and TRBJ1-1; D is perhaps TRBD1 (5 bases). Germline V CDR1 and CDR2: SGHVS, FNYEAQ. This CDR3 region has 14 residues. Trimming took off 1 base at V and 1 base at J, with 7 bases between the two ends. The CDR3 DNA is TGTGCCAGCAGCTTAGGGGGCAGGAACACTGAAGCTTTCTTT. It is translated as CASSLGGRNTEAFF.

This chain links TRBV10-3 with TRBJ2-5; D is ambiguous. V dropped 0 bases and J dropped 1 base, with 6 bases sitting between them. Germline loops: CDR1 ENHRY, CDR2 SYGVKD. This CDR3 has 14 amino acids. The CDR3 here is CAISESKSQETQYF. CDR3 nucleotides: TGTGCCATCAGTGAGTCGAAGAGCCAAGAGACCCAGTACTTC.

The chain carries TRBV10-3 and TRBJ2-3; tentative D call: TRBD1 (6 bases). Germline V gene sequence: CDR1 ENHRY, CDR2 SYGVKD. The V end lost 10 bases, the J end lost 2 bases, and 13 bases lay between the germline ends. The CDR3 has 13 amino acids. The CDR3: CASRTVNTDTQYF. For the CDR3, the DNA is TGTGCCAGCAGGACAGTCAACACAGATACGCAGTATTTT.

This sequence joins TRBV29-1 and TRBJ1-1, with a possible D match to TRBD1 (5 bases). Per the germline V gene, CDR1 is SQVTM and CDR2 is ANQGSEA. The V end was cut by 6 bases, the J end by 6 bases, with 17 bases between. The CDR3 sequence is 13 residues long. In DNA form, the CDR3 reads TGCAGCGTCTCATGGATGGAGGGGTCTGAAGCTTTCTTT. It codes for CSVSWMEGSEAFF.

The genes are TRBV9 and TRBJ1-2, with D possibly matching TRBD1 (6 bases). The germline V gene has CDR1 SGDLS and CDR2 YYNGEE. V dropped 3 bases and J dropped 4 bases, with 22 bases sitting between them. This CDR3 contains 17 residues. The CDR3 sequence is CASSEYVAGGAGYGYTF. CDR3 in DNA: TGTGCCAGCAGCGAATACGTAGCTGGGGGGGCTGGCTATGGCTACACCTTC.

The rearrangement joins TRBV14 to TRBJ1-2; D call uncertain. Trimming took 0 bases from V and 5 from J, leaving 10 bases between them. The V gene's germline CDR1 is SGHDN and CDR2 FVKESK. The CDR3 sequence is 14 residues long. The DNA of the CDR3 is TGTGCCAGCAGCCAAGATTCCGTGGCTTATGGCTACACCTTC. Its translation is CASSQDSVAYGYTF. The whole variable domain, filled in from reference TRBV14 and TRBJ1-2, reads EAGVTQFPSHSVIEKGQTVTLRCDPISGHDNLYWYRRVMGKEIKFLLHFVKESKQDESGMPNNRFLAERTGGTYSTLKVQPAELEDSGVYFCASSQDSVAYGYTFGSGTRLTVV.

In its sample, this clone was seen a few times. The chain carries TRBV5-8 and TRBJ2-1; 7 bases line up with TRBD2. The CDR3 loop spans 16 amino acids. Trimming at V came to 4 bases and at J to 5 bases, leaving 12 bases not matched to a gene. The germline V gene has CDR1 SGHTS and CDR2 YDEGEE. CDR3 in amino acids: CASSRFVGRLHNEQFF. The CDR3 DNA is TGTGCCAGCAGCCGCTTCGTCGGGAGGCTTCACAATGAGCAGTTCTTC.

This clone was seen a few times. The chain combines TRBV7-2 with TRBJ2-6, with 8 bases fitting TRBD1. In germline, CDR1 is SGHTA, CDR2 FQGNSA. Trimming removed 4 bases from V and 3 bases from J; junction bases left unmatched: 8. There are 17 residues in the CDR3. The CDR3 DNA sequence: TGTGCCAGCAGCTATAAGGGGGACAGGCTTGGGGCCAACGTCCTGACTTTC. It yields the protein CASSYKGDRLGANVLTF.

This chain links TRBV15 with TRBJ1-2; TRBD1 matches at 10 bases. Germline values: CDR1 LNHNV, CDR2 YYDKDF (reference sequence). J was trimmed by 1 base and V by 0 bases; bases with no gene match: 5. The CDR3 consists of 17 residues. The CDR3 region has the DNA TGTGCCACCAGCAGAGACCGACAGGGGGCGATTAACTATGGCTACACCTTC. Translated, it gives CATSRDRQGAINYGYTF. Full variable domain (outside the CDR3, taken from reference TRBV15 and TRBJ1-2): DAMVIQNPRYQVTQFGKPVTLSCSQTLNHNVMYWYQQKSSQAPKLLFHYYDKDFNNEADTPDNFQSRRPNTSFCFLDIRSPGLGDTAMYLCATSRDRQGAINYGYTFGSGTRLTVV.

In its sample, this clone was seen a few times. The chain is built from TRBV2 and TRBJ1-5, with 9 nucleotides matching TRBD1. Per germline, CDR1 SNHLY and CDR2 FYNNEI. The CDR3 totals 14 residues. V dropped 7 bases and J dropped 7; count of bases not matched to a gene: 8. The CDR3 protein is CASNEQGAGQPQHF. DNA for the CDR3: TGTGCCAGCAACGAACAGGGGGCTGGGCAGCCCCAGCATTTT.

This clone turned up a few times. Other DNA sequences in this specimen translate into the identical CDR3. The chain joins TRBV5-1 to TRBJ2-4; D is unclear. Germline V gene lookup returns CDR1 SGHRS and CDR2 YFSETQ. V was trimmed by 4 bases and J by 0 bases, leaving 8 bases between them. The CDR3 is 14 residues long. The CDR3 protein is CASSLELAKNIQYF. The DNA of the CDR3 is TGCGCCAGCAGCCTGGAGCTAGCCAAAAACATTCAGTACTTC.

The sample holds a few counts of this clone. The V gene is TRBV6-5, the J gene TRBJ1-2; 8 nucleotides line up with TRBD1. Losses at the gene ends were 5 bases for V and 5 bases for J; bases not matched to a gene: 4. Per germline, CDR1 MNHEY and CDR2 SVGAGI. CDR3 size: 13 residues. The CDR3 DNA reads TGTGCCAGCAGTAGGACAGGGATTTATGGCTACACCTTC. Residues: CASSRTGIYGYTF.

This rearrangement joins TRBV15 to TRBJ1-5; D uncertain. The CDR3 consists of 15 residues. With 3 bases removed from V and 4 bases from J, the gap between germline ends came to 13 bases. Germline V gene lookup returns CDR1 LNHNV and CDR2 YYDKDF (reference sequence). The CDR3 here is CATSSFVEQNQPQHF. The CDR3 DNA reads TGTGCCACCAGCAGTTTCGTAGAACAGAATCAGCCCCAGCATTTT.

The rearrangement links TRBV12-5 to TRBJ2-2; 8 positions agree with TRBD1. V trimming: 0 bases; J trimming: 6 bases; junction bases outside the gene matches: 9. The CDR3 consists of 17 residues. Per the germline V gene, CDR1 is LGHNT and CDR2 is FRNRAP. CDR3 coding DNA: TGTGCTAGTGGTTTGGTAGGGGCAGGGGGCAGGCCCGGGGAGCTGTTTTTT. It is translated as CASGLVGAGGRPGELFF.

The chain employs TRBV10-3 and TRBJ1-5; D is perhaps TRBD1 (6 bases). Deletions cut 6 bases from V and 3 bases from J, with 9 bases between. Germline assignment: CDR1 ENHRY and CDR2 SYGVKD. The CDR3 contains 13 residues. CDR3 nucleotide sequence: TGTGCCATCAGCCGGGACAACAATCAGCCCCAGCATTTT. Translated, it gives CAISRDNNQPQHF.